The rows below give T cell receptor beta chains drawn from one sample of a study of technical replicates of blood from a few donors. Repertoires were generated with immunoSEQ multiplex PCR, while TCRdb's copy carries only in-frame clones and drops some. Found here are around 50,000 clones, 94% of them singletons; the top ten hold roughly 0.22%. The sample consisted of T cells isolated from PBMCs. These receptors came from a human donor in good health. CDR3s include the opening cysteine and the closing phenylalanine or tryptophan. The D gene is left open where the match is weak. Where a row states a size, it is once, few, many or the class of an expanded clone; other rows omit it.

>-|TRBV7-3|-|TRBJ2-1
TGTGCCAGCAGCTTAAATTCGGTATCGTACAATGAGCAGTTCTTC
CASSLNSVSYNEQFF
>-|TRBV5-1|-|TRBJ1-4
TGCGCCAGCAGCTGGCGGGCTGCGAATGAAAAACTGTTTTTT
CASSWRAANEKLFF
>-|TRBV11-2|TRBD1|TRBJ2-7
TGTGCCAGCAGCTTGACAGGGGGAGGCGAGCAGTACTTC
CASSLTGGGEQYF
>-|TRBV6-6|-|TRBJ1-2
TGTGCCAGCCAGCGTGAAACAGGGCACGGCTACACCTTC
CASQRETGHGYTF
>-|TRBV29-1|-|TRBJ2-7
TGCAGCGTTGACGACTCGCTCGAGCAGTACTTC
CSVDDSLEQYF
>-|TRBV11-2|-|TRBJ1-3
TGTGCCAGCAGCTTAACGGGGGGTTCTGGAAACACCATATATTTT
CASSLTGGSGNTIYF
>few|TRBV9|TRBD1|TRBJ1-1
TGTGCCAGCAGCCGGGACAGGACTGAAGCTTTCTTT
CASSRDRTEAFF
>-|TRBV7-4|TRBD2|TRBJ2-1
TGTGCCAGCAGCTTGTTTAGCGGGAGAACGGGGGCTACAGGTGAGCAGTTCTTC
CASSLFSGRTGATGEQFF
>-|TRBV7-8|TRBD2|TRBJ2-5
TGTGCCAGCAGCTCCGGGCGGGGGGGCCCCGAGACCCAGTACTTC
CASSSGRGGPETQYF
>-|TRBV5-6|TRBD1|TRBJ2-5
TGTGCCAGCAGCTTGTCCCACACAGGGGGCGGCCAAGAGACCCAGTACTTC
CASSLSHTGGGQETQYF
>-|TRBV7-9|TRBD1|TRBJ1-5
TGTGCCAGCAGCAAGGGGGCCAGCAATCAGCCCCAGCATTTT
CASSKGASNQPQHF
>-|TRBV11-2|TRBD1|TRBJ1-6
TGTGCCAGCACAGGGGGCGCATATCTAAGTGATTCACCCCTCCACTTT
CASTGGAYLSDSPLHF
>-|TRBV11-2|-|TRBJ2-7
TGTGCCAGCAGCTTAGAACAGACGCAGGCCTACGAGCAGTACTTC
CASSLEQTQAYEQYF
>-|TRBV6-6|TRBD2|TRBJ2-3
TGTGCCAGCAGTCCTTCACTAGCGGGAGGGAGAGATACGCAGTATTTT
CASSPSLAGGRDTQYF
>-|TRBV28|-|TRBJ1-2
TGTGCCGGCGGGGGGGGGCGCGACTATGGCTACACCTTC
CAGGGGRDYGYTF
>-|TRBV11-2|-|TRBJ1-2
TGTGCCAGCAGCTTAGGACAGGTCCATCCGGGCGGCTACACCTTC
CASSLGQVHPGGYTF
>once|TRBV19|TRBD2|TRBJ2-5
TGTGCCAGTAGCCGACTAGCGGGGGGCAAAAAAGAGACCCAGTACTTC
CASSRLAGGKKETQYF
>-|TRBV10-3|-|TRBJ2-1
TGTGCCATCAGTTTGGGGGGCTCCTACAATGAGCAGTTCTTC
CAISLGGSYNEQFF
>few|TRBV11-1|-|TRBJ1-1
TGTGCCAGCAGCCAAGGCACAGGCCTTGGTAGGGAAGCTTTCTTT
CASSQGTGLGREAFF
>-|TRBV15|-|TRBJ1-4
TGTGCCACCAGCAGAGATTTAGCCTCCGAAGCAACTAATGAAAAACTGTTTTTT
CATSRDLASEATNEKLFF
>-|TRBV5-1|TRBD1|TRBJ1-4
TGCGCCAGCAGCCTTGGTACAGGGGGCGGTGAAAAACTGTTTTTT
CASSLGTGGGEKLFF
>-|TRBV13|-|TRBJ2-1
TGTGCCAGCAGCTTACTCGACAGCTCATATGGTAATGAGCAGTTCTTC
CASSLLDSSYGNEQFF
>-|TRBV7-9|TRBD2|TRBJ2-7
TGTGCCAGCTCTTCCGGGGGGGTTTCCGAGCAGTACTTC
CASSSGGVSEQYF
>-|TRBV5-1|-|TRBJ1-4
TGCGCCAGCAGCTTAGGGGGGGCCAGTAGTGAAAAACTGTTTTTT
CASSLGGASSEKLFF
>-|TRBV7-6|-|TRBJ2-7
TGTGCCAGCAGCTTAGGCGGGACAGCCTCCACCTACGAGCAGTACTTC
CASSLGGTASTYEQYF
>-|TRBV28|TRBD2|TRBJ2-7
TGTGCCAGCAGTTTCCAGACTAGCGGCCACGAGCAGTACTTC
CASSFQTSGHEQYF
>-|TRBV11-3|-|TRBJ1-1
TGTGCCAGCAGCTTCCCCCCCCAGGGGTACACTGAAGCTTTCTTT
CASSFPPQGYTEAFF
>once|TRBV5-4|TRBD2|TRBJ2-7
TGTGCCAGCACCTCGACTAGCCCTGCGTCCAAGCAGTACTTC
CASTSTSPASKQYF
>-|TRBV7-9|-|TRBJ2-3
TGTGCCAGCAGCTTAGATCGTAGGACTTACACAGATACGCAGTATTTT
CASSLDRRTYTDTQYF
>-|TRBV5-4|TRBD2|TRBJ2-1
TGTGCCAGCAGTCCCGGGACCGTGGGCGGGGGGGCCAGGGATGAGCAGTTCTTC
CASSPGTVGGGARDEQFF
>-|TRBV11-2|-|TRBJ2-1
TGTGCCAGCAGCTCTACGCCTAGCAAGAGTGAGCAGTTCTTC
CASSSTPSKSEQFF
>once|TRBV6-5|-|TRBJ1-2
TGTGCCAGCAGTTATTCCGGGGGGGCCATCAACTATGGCTACACCTTC
CASSYSGGAINYGYTF
>once|TRBV28|TRBD1|TRBJ1-5
TGTGCCAGCAGTTTATGGGGGGACAGGCATTTT
CASSLWGDRHF
>-|TRBV7-6|-|TRBJ2-5
TGTGCCAGCAGCTCGGGGGTCCCCCAAGAGACCCAGTACTTC
CASSSGVPQETQYF
>-|TRBV28|-|TRBJ1-5
TGTGCCAGCAGTTTACCCCGTCGGCCCCAGCATTTT
CASSLPRRPQHF
>-|TRBV15|TRBD2|TRBJ2-5
TGTGCCACCAGCAGAGCACCTAGCGGGACAGAAGAGACCCAGTACTTC
CATSRAPSGTEETQYF
>-|TRBV5-4|-|TRBJ1-5
TGTGCCAGCAGCACCGGGGTTTATCAGCCCCAGCATTTT
CASSTGVYQPQHF
>once|TRBV10-3|TRBD2|TRBJ2-3
TGTGCCATCAGTCTAACCATGAGAGCGGGAGCCCGCACAGATACGCAGTATTTT
CAISLTMRAGARTDTQYF
>-|TRBV7-3|TRBD2|TRBJ2-3
TGTGCCAGCAGCCCCCCGGGGGGGAACACAGATACGCAGTATTTT
CASSPPGGNTDTQYF
>-|TRBV7-6|-|TRBJ2-5
TGTGCCAGCAGCCCAAGTCAGGGAAACCAAGAGACCCAGTACTTC
CASSPSQGNQETQYF
>-|TRBV7-9|-|TRBJ2-4
TGTGCCAGCAGCTTCGGGGAGCTCGGCCCTGAAGCCAAAAACATTCAGTACTTC
CASSFGELGPEAKNIQYF
>-|TRBV6-5|TRBD2|TRBJ2-3
TGTGCCAGCAGTTACCAAGCGGGAGGGCGCTTAGATACGCAGTATTTT
CASSYQAGGRLDTQYF
>-|TRBV28|TRBD1|TRBJ2-2
TGTGCCAGCAGTCCAAGAGGACAGGGAAACACCGGGGAGCTGTTTTTT
CASSPRGQGNTGELFF